A selection of T cell receptor beta chains follows, all from one sample in a study of Ad26.COV2.S vaccination and SARS-CoV-2 variants. Clones were sequenced by immunoSEQ multiplex PCR, and TCRdb holds only the in-frame ones, with some missing. Among 440,000 or so clones, 92% were seen once, and the ten largest hold approximately 1.6%. The source material was peripheral blood, sampled in a trial of Ad26.COV2.S vaccine versus placebo. These receptors were obtained from a person aged 18-60 years who received the Ad26.COV2.S COVID-19 vaccine or a placebo. Each CDR3 is given with its conserved first and last residue. A D gene is named only where the DNA matches it firmly. Expanded clones are given a class, and other clones once, few, many or no size at all.

cdr3_aa: CASREDSGESYNSPLHF
cdr3_nt: TGCGCCAGTAGGGAAGACAGCGGGGAATCCTATAATTCACCCCTCCACTTT
d_call: -
j_call: TRBJ1-6
v_call: TRBV23-1
clone_size: -

cdr3_aa: CASRQGSGWVNTQYF
cdr3_nt: TGCGCCAGCCGCCAGGGAAGCGGGTGGGTAAATACGCAGTATTTT
d_call: -
j_call: TRBJ2-3
v_call: TRBV10-2
clone_size: -

cdr3_aa: CASNELLHVGGTEAFF
cdr3_nt: TGTGCCAGCAACGAACTACTCCACGTAGGTGGCACTGAAGCTTTCTTT
d_call: -
j_call: TRBJ1-1
v_call: TRBV7-8
clone_size: -

cdr3_aa: CASSYSADRGTSGNQPQHF
cdr3_nt: TGTGCCAGCAGTTACTCTGCGGACAGGGGCACCTCGGGCAATCAGCCCCAGCATTTT
d_call: TRBD1
j_call: TRBJ1-5
v_call: TRBV6-2/TRBV6-3
clone_size: once

cdr3_aa: CASRLTGGNQPQHF
cdr3_nt: TGTGCCAGCAGACTAACAGGGGGCAATCAGCCCCAGCATTTT
d_call: TRBD1
j_call: TRBJ1-5
v_call: TRBV6-5
clone_size: -

cdr3_aa: CASSVGRLTGELFF
cdr3_nt: TGTGCCAGCAGCGTAGGAAGACTCACCGGGGAGCTGTTTTTT
d_call: -
j_call: TRBJ2-2
v_call: TRBV9
clone_size: few

cdr3_aa: CASRGNRVDEQYF
cdr3_nt: TGTGCCAGCAGGGGGAACAGGGTGGACGAGCAGTACTTC
d_call: -
j_call: TRBJ2-7
v_call: TRBV7-8
clone_size: once

cdr3_aa: CASRGVPSYNEQFF
cdr3_nt: TGTGCCAGCAGGGGCGTCCCCTCATACAATGAGCAGTTCTTC
d_call: -
j_call: TRBJ2-1
v_call: TRBV6-5
clone_size: -

cdr3_aa: CATSRDNWRGGRTASGELFF
cdr3_nt: TGTGCCACCAGCAGAGATAATTGGCGGGGGGGCCGAACGGCTTCTGGGGAGCTGTTTTTT
d_call: TRBD2
j_call: TRBJ2-2
v_call: TRBV15
clone_size: -

cdr3_aa: CAGGHSDTQYF
cdr3_nt: TGTGCCGGGGGACACTCCGATACGCAGTATTTT
d_call: -
j_call: TRBJ2-3
v_call: TRBV6-5
clone_size: -

cdr3_aa: CASSRQGFATGELFF
cdr3_nt: TGTGCCAGCAGCCGGCAGGGGTTCGCAACCGGGGAGCTGTTTTTT
d_call: -
j_call: TRBJ2-2
v_call: TRBV7-2
clone_size: few

cdr3_aa: CASSLGSSGEETQYF
cdr3_nt: TGCGCCAGCAGCTTGGGGTCTAGCGGGGAAGAGACCCAGTACTTC
d_call: TRBD2
j_call: TRBJ2-5
v_call: TRBV5-1
clone_size: -

cdr3_aa: CASIGPGPWGYTF
cdr3_nt: TGTGCCAGCATCGGACCGGGACCTTGGGGCTACACCTTC
d_call: -
j_call: TRBJ1-2
v_call: TRBV9
clone_size: -

cdr3_aa: CSVRVRGTEAFF
cdr3_nt: TGCAGCGTTCGGGTAAGGGGAACTGAAGCTTTCTTT
d_call: -
j_call: TRBJ1-1
v_call: TRBV29-1
clone_size: -

cdr3_aa: CASSPGGSYEQYF
cdr3_nt: TGCGCCAGCAGCCCAGGGGGCTCCTACGAGCAGTACTTC
d_call: TRBD1
j_call: TRBJ2-7
v_call: TRBV5-1
clone_size: -

cdr3_aa: CASSFLSTGELFF
cdr3_nt: TGTGCCAGCAGCTTTCTGTCGACCGGGGAGCTGTTTTTT
d_call: -
j_call: TRBJ2-2
v_call: TRBV7-9
clone_size: -

cdr3_aa: CASSIRDRGSNTEAFF
cdr3_nt: TGTGCCAGCAGCATTAGGGACAGGGGTTCGAACACTGAAGCTTTCTTT
d_call: TRBD1
j_call: TRBJ1-1
v_call: TRBV7-9
clone_size: once

cdr3_aa: CASSEFAQETQYF
cdr3_nt: TGTGCCAGCAGTGAATTTGCCCAAGAGACCCAGTACTTC
d_call: -
j_call: TRBJ2-5
v_call: TRBV6-1
clone_size: -

cdr3_aa: CATSREVLDGNQPQHF
cdr3_nt: TGTGCCACCAGCAGAGAAGTATTGGATGGCAATCAGCCCCAGCATTTT
d_call: -
j_call: TRBJ1-5
v_call: TRBV15
clone_size: once

cdr3_aa: CASSFLPAIKNSPLHF
cdr3_nt: TGTGCCAGCAGCTTTTTGCCAGCAATAAAGAATTCACCCCTCCACTTT
d_call: -
j_call: TRBJ1-6
v_call: TRBV5-4
clone_size: -

cdr3_aa: CASSIWVGQPQHF
cdr3_nt: TGTGCCAGTAGTATTTGGGTCGGTCAGCCCCAGCATTTT
d_call: -
j_call: TRBJ1-5
v_call: TRBV19
clone_size: -

cdr3_aa: CASSITDTQGPQHF
cdr3_nt: TGTGCCAGTAGTATTACGGACACCCAAGGACCCCAGCATTTT
d_call: -
j_call: TRBJ1-5
v_call: TRBV19
clone_size: -

cdr3_aa: CASSWTRGTEAFF
cdr3_nt: TGTGCCAGCAGCTGGACCCGGGGCACTGAAGCTTTCTTT
d_call: -
j_call: TRBJ1-1
v_call: TRBV3-1/TRBV3-2
clone_size: -

cdr3_aa: CASSPGRGETQYF
cdr3_nt: TGTGCCAGTAGTCCCGGGAGGGGAGAGACCCAGTACTTC
d_call: TRBD2
j_call: TRBJ2-5
v_call: TRBV19
clone_size: once

cdr3_aa: CASSFGQGAATNTGELFF
cdr3_nt: TGTGCCAGCAGCTTCGGACAGGGGGCGGCCACGAACACCGGGGAGCTGTTTTTT
d_call: TRBD1
j_call: TRBJ2-2
v_call: TRBV11-3
clone_size: -

cdr3_aa: CASSQPLGTGASGYTF
cdr3_nt: TGCGCCAGCAGCCAACCCCTGGGGACAGGGGCCTCTGGCTACACCTTC
d_call: TRBD1
j_call: TRBJ1-2
v_call: TRBV4-3
clone_size: once

cdr3_aa: CASSPPGGRADTQYF
cdr3_nt: TGTGCCAGCAGTCCGCCCGGGGGGAGAGCAGATACGCAGTATTTT
d_call: TRBD2
j_call: TRBJ2-3
v_call: TRBV28
clone_size: -

cdr3_aa: CASSKTDNYGYTF
cdr3_nt: TGTGCCAGCAGCAAGACAGATAACTATGGCTACACCTTC
d_call: -
j_call: TRBJ1-2
v_call: TRBV13
clone_size: -

cdr3_aa: CASSPPTSASGVNEQYF
cdr3_nt: TGTGCCAGCTCACCCCCGACATCGGCTAGCGGGGTTAACGAGCAGTACTTC
d_call: TRBD2
j_call: TRBJ2-7
v_call: TRBV18
clone_size: -

cdr3_aa: CASSLGDGYGYTF
cdr3_nt: TGTGCCAGCAGTCTCGGGGACGGGTATGGCTACACCTTC
d_call: -
j_call: TRBJ1-2
v_call: TRBV6-5
clone_size: -

cdr3_aa: CATSDLTGTSRETQYF
cdr3_nt: TGTGCCACCAGTGATTTAACCGGGACTAGTAGGGAGACCCAGTACTTC
d_call: TRBD2
j_call: TRBJ2-5
v_call: TRBV24-1
clone_size: once

cdr3_aa: CASSIGGRYNEQFF
cdr3_nt: TGTGCCAGTAGTATAGGAGGTAGATACAATGAGCAGTTCTTC
d_call: -
j_call: TRBJ2-1
v_call: TRBV19
clone_size: -

cdr3_aa: CASSPQERGRGEQFF
cdr3_nt: TGTGCCAGCAGCCCCCAAGAGCGGGGGAGGGGTGAGCAGTTCTTC
d_call: TRBD2
j_call: TRBJ2-1
v_call: TRBV9
clone_size: -

cdr3_aa: CASSFIPPGQMDTEAFF
cdr3_nt: TGTGCCAGCAGTTTCATACCCCCGGGACAGATGGACACTGAAGCTTTCTTT
d_call: TRBD1
j_call: TRBJ1-1
v_call: TRBV6-2/TRBV6-3
clone_size: -

cdr3_aa: CASSEVQGAIEQYF
cdr3_nt: TGCGCCAGCAGTGAGGTCCAGGGGGCTATTGAGCAGTACTTC
d_call: TRBD1
j_call: TRBJ2-7
v_call: TRBV10-2
clone_size: once

cdr3_aa: CASSFGQGFYNEQFF
cdr3_nt: TGTGCCAGCAGCTTCGGACAGGGCTTCTACAATGAGCAGTTCTTC
d_call: TRBD1
j_call: TRBJ2-1
v_call: TRBV7-9
clone_size: -

cdr3_aa: CASRIRTGGHQETQYF
cdr3_nt: TGTGCCAGCCGGATCCGGACAGGGGGCCACCAAGAGACCCAGTACTTC
d_call: TRBD1
j_call: TRBJ2-5
v_call: TRBV27
clone_size: once